The entry below gives a single TCR beta chain sequence along with its context. A CD45RA-negative memory subset and a CD45RA+ naive subset were separated from the CD4+ cells. Replicate PCRs for sorted subsets used around 200 ng DNA; this equaled 25,000 to 30,000 T cell genomes. Repertoires were generated with immunoSEQ multiplex PCR, while TCRdb's copy carries only in-frame clones and drops some. There are roughly 2,500,000 clones in the sample; approximately 93% occur only once, and about 0.38% lies in the top ten. This entry comes from a study of shared clonotypes between healthy human individuals. Material for sequencing was naive CD4+ T cells from PBMCs. The subset is: CD45RA+ positively selected. This TCR was recovered from a man between 18 and 35 years old in good health. Some clones in this sample may be carry-over from other donors' samples.

CDR3: CASSPPDNLGAFF. CDR3 sequence (DNA): TGTGCCAGTAGTCCACCTGACAACTTGGGAGCTTTCTTT. The chain links TRBV19 to TRBJ1-1; unclear D gene. CDR1 and CDR2 from the germline V gene are LNHDA and SQIVND (reference sequence). Trimming cost V 5 bases and J 10 bases, with 17 bases left between them. The CDR3 covers 13 residues.